Sequencing of this T cell receptor beta chain was carried out in a study of OX40 agonist ivuxolimab in advanced cancers. CDR3 length: 14 residues. V lost 5 bases to trimming and J lost 0 bases, with 14 bases between them. Per germline, CDR1 GTSNPN and CDR2 SVGIG (reference sequence). Measured with immunoSEQ multiplex PCR; TCRdb has only the in-frame clones, and not every one. The data show about 67,000 clones, about 90% seen once. To note about this clone: The antigen is not known.

Study-wide results and caveats: There were, on average, more expanded clones in CD8+ T cells than in CD4+.

The sample here was CD4+ or CD8+ T cells sorted from blood, taken in a trial of the OX40 agonist ivuxolimab. This rearrangement joins TRBV30 to TRBJ2-7; D possibly corresponds to TRBD2 (5 bases). The source of this sequence is an adult with an advanced solid tumor such as melanoma, head and neck, liver or kidney cancer. CDR3 coding DNA: TGTGCCTGGGCCACGACTGGGAGCTCCTACGAGCAGTACTTC. The encoded protein is CAWATTGSSYEQYF. The full variable domain, in which reference TRBV30 and TRBJ2-7 provide the parts outside the CDR3, is SQTIHQWPATLVQPVGSPLSLECTVEGTSNPNLYWYRQAAGRGLQLLFYSVGIGQISSEVPQNLSASRPQDRQFILSSKKLLLSDSGFYLCAWATTGSSYEQYFGPGTRLTVT.